This record concerns one T cell receptor beta chain sequence. This clone was seen a handful of times. The antigen it recognizes is unknown. Base qualities are not recorded, but no much larger clone differs from it by a single base. Trimming takes 3 bases off V and 1 base off J; junction bases not matched to a gene: 2. The germline V gene specifies MNHEY as CDR1 and SVGEGT as CDR2. Inclusive of the bounding cysteine and phenylalanine, the CDR3 is 14 residues long. The CDR3 DNA has 42 bases and is translated from base 1. TCRbeta CDR3 regions were amplified from genomic DNA using the immunoSEQ Assay, a bias-controlled multiplex PCR. As for how the authors treated the data: The number of nucleated cells in each sample was estimated from the amplification of reference gene primers within the assay. To quantify the absolute abundance of each unique TCRbeta CDR3 rearrangement, sequence reads were collapsed and filtered. Productive Simpson clonality was computed per sample as the square root of Simpson's diversity index over productive rearrangements. As stored in TCRdb, this immuneACCESS dataset retains in-frame rearrangements with V and J assigned. A fraction of the clones does not appear; measured against another copy, unresolved V genes explain less than half of the discrepancy, and the remainder lacks a known reason. D and trimming come from the DNA, and the V and J calls and clone size come from that table. This sample lists 40,000 to 45,000 clones; 89% were detected once. The top ten clonotypes cover under 25% of the sample.

Each collaborating institution followed its own protocols to collect whole blood in K2EDTA tubes. For TCRbeta analysis, collaborator samples were shipped as frozen whole blood, as isolated PBMCs, or as DNA extracted from either sample type. This specimen comes from a study of blood T cell repertoires in COVID-19 (dated by TCRdb to the early 2020s). For the study in its entirety: Collaborator samples came from the United States, Italy and Spain and covered acute and convalescent phases of COVID-19. The material from the prospective study consisted of cDNA or gDNA derived from T cells, B-cell-depleted T cells, or PBMCs. Deeply sampled blood TCRbeta repertoires from subjects exposed to, actively infected with, or recovered from COVID-19 were included in the dataset. The repertoires were made available in a free public database intended to serve as a resource for research on the immune response to SARS-CoV-2. The samples were drawn from two sources: the first 160 participants of the ongoing ImmuneRACE study, and 1,200 or so subjects contributed by 6 global collaborators. Nearly every sample came with metadata listing a de-identified subject ID, COVID-19 status, age in years and sex. HLA class I and class II types, where available, came from metadata supplied by the sample provider rather than from assay-based typing.

Study-wide conclusions, independent of this receptor: The amount of clinical and demographic metadata varied by source and participant and was provided uncurated.

The chain couples TRBV6-2 or TRBV6-3 to TRBJ2-5; 7 bases in the junction line up with TRBD2. Sequencing was carried out using peripheral blood. The TCR was taken from a man over 45 with active COVID-19. The nucleotides are TGTGCCAGCAGTTATCGGGAGGTCCAAGAGACCCAGTACTTC. This sequence encodes CASSYREVQETQYF.